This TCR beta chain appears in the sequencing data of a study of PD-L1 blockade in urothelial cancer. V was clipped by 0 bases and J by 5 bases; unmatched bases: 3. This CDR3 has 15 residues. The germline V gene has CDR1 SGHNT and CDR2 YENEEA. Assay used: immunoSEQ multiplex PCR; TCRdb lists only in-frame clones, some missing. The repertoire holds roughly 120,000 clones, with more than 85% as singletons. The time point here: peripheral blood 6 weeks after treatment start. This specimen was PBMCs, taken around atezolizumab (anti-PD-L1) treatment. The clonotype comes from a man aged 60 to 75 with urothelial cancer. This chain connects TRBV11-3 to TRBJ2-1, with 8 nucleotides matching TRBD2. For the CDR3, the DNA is TGTGCCAGCAGCTTAGATAGCGGGATGAACAATGAGCAGTTCTTC. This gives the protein CASSLDSGMNNEQFF.